The entry below describes one T cell receptor (beta chain). This specimen comes from a study of control samples from healthy donors and cancer patients. Assay: immunoSEQ multiplex PCR; the TCRdb copy retains only in-frame clones and omits some. The repertoire holds about 150,000 clones, with roughly 94% as singletons. This sequence was found in a man between 35 and 55 years old in good health. The specimen sequenced was blood.

CDR3 sequence: CASSSQGYEQFF. CDR3 in DNA: TGTGCCAGCAGCTCGCAGGGGTATGAGCAGTTCTTC. This chain connects TRBV14 to TRBJ2-1, with TRBD1 as a possible D gene (6 bases). The ends were cut back, 5 bases at V and 8 bases at J, with 10 bases in the middle. The CDR3 runs to 12 residues. Germline V gene data show CDR1 as SGHDN and CDR2 as FVKESK. The full variable domain, rest sourced from reference TRBV14 and TRBJ2-1, is EAGVTQFPSHSVIEKGQTVTLRCDPISGHDNLYWYRRVMGKEIKFLLHFVKESKQDESGMPNNRFLAERTGGTYSTLKVQPAELEDSGVYFCASSSQGYEQFFGPGTRLTVL.